A selection of T cell receptor beta chains follows, all from one sample in a study of breast tumors, draining lymph nodes, adjacent tissues. TCRdb passed the multiplex PCR reads through MiXCR, listing each CDR3 protein once. Found here are 45,000 to 60,000 distinct CDR3 sequences, roughly 23% of them singletons; the top ten hold 8%. The specimen sequenced was breast tumor tissue. These receptors originate from a female donor with breast cancer. Some clones in this sample may be carry-over from other donors' samples. The CDR3 runs from the conserved cysteine through the conserved F or W. Each record gives: CDR3 protein, CDR3 DNA, J gene, V gene, CDR3 length, D gene, clone size. D genes are given only for firm matches. Rows may omit the clone size; those that give it use once, few, many or a size class.

CDR3: CASSGGRLRTSGRAVLYNEQFF; DNA: TGTGCCAGCAGTGGGGGGCGGCTACGGACTAGCGGGAGGGCCGTCCTGTACAATGAGCAGTTCTTC; J: TRBJ2-1; V: TRBV27; length: 22; D: TRBD2; size: -
CDR3: CSANPGLGGYEQYF; DNA: TGCAGTGCTAATCCGGGACTTGGGGGCTACGAGCAGTACTTC; J: TRBJ2-7; V: TRBV20-1; length: 14; D: -; size: many
CDR3: CASSLFADRGNSYNEQFF; DNA: TGTGCCAGCAGTTTATTTGCTGACAGGGGAAACTCCTACAATGAGCAGTTCTTC; J: TRBJ2-1; V: TRBV28; length: 18; D: TRBD1; size: few
CDR3: CASSQLTGTRDETQYF; DNA: TGTGCCAGCAGTCAACTGACCGGGACTAGAGATGAGACCCAGTACTTC; J: TRBJ2-5; V: TRBV3-1; length: 16; D: TRBD2; size: few
CDR3: CASSPDGGGAYEQYF; DNA: TGTGCCAGCAGCCCCGATGGGGGAGGGGCGTACGAGCAGTACTTC; J: TRBJ2-7; V: TRBV9; length: 15; D: TRBD2; size: many
CDR3: CASRSGGNSPLHF; DNA: TGTGCCAGCAGGTCTGGGGGGAATTCACCCCTCCACTTT; J: TRBJ1-6; V: TRBV12-3/TRBV12-4; length: 13; D: -; size: many
CDR3: CASRPLREMVETQYF; DNA: TGTGCCAGCAGGCCGCTTCGGGAGATGGTGGAGACCCAGTACTTC; J: TRBJ2-5; V: TRBV6-5; length: 15; D: -; size: many
CDR3: CASSLDFQETQYF; DNA: TGTGCCAGCAGCTTGGACTTCCAAGAGACCCAGTACTTC; J: TRBJ2-5; V: TRBV5-4; length: 13; D: -; size: many
CDR3: CASSGRDREIYEQYF; DNA: TGTGCCAGCAGCGGCCGGGACAGGGAAATTTACGAGCAGTACTTC; J: TRBJ2-7; V: TRBV11-3; length: 15; D: TRBD1; size: -
CDR3: CSVDVSNYNEQFF; DNA: TGCAGCGTTGATGTGTCAAACTACAATGAGCAGTTCTTC; J: TRBJ2-1; V: TRBV29-1; length: 13; D: -; size: many
CDR3: CASSLGDADTQYF; DNA: TGTGCCAGCAGCTTAGGGGACGCAGATACGCAGTATTTT; J: TRBJ2-3; V: TRBV11-3; length: 13; D: -; size: few
CDR3: CASSLGTGLSGELFF; DNA: TGTGCCAGCAGTTTGGGGACAGGGCTTTCCGGGGAGCTGTTTTTT; J: TRBJ2-2; V: TRBV12-3/TRBV12-4; length: 15; D: TRBD1; size: many
CDR3: CASSLVPTGADYTDTQYF; DNA: TGCGCCAGCAGCTTGGTCCCCACAGGGGCCGATTACACAGATACGCAGTATTTT; J: TRBJ2-3; V: TRBV5-1; length: 18; D: TRBD1; size: many
CDR3: CASSSDSGYMGVTQYF; DNA: TGTGCCAGCAGCTCGGACAGTGGCTACATGGGGGTGACCCAGTACTTC; J: TRBJ2-5; V: TRBV7-6; length: 16; D: -; size: many
CDR3: CASSVAGQGKPLHF; DNA: TGTGCCAGCAGCGTAGCCGGACAGGGGAAACCCCTCCACTTT; J: TRBJ1-6; V: TRBV9; length: 14; D: TRBD1; size: many
CDR3: CASSQDLTGGYGYTF; DNA: TGTGCCAGCAGCCAAGATCTGACAGGGGGCTATGGCTACACCTTC; J: TRBJ1-2; V: TRBV3-1; length: 15; D: TRBD1; size: few
CDR3: CASSQLAGREQFF; DNA: TGCGCCAGCAGCCAGCTGGCCGGTCGGGAGCAGTTCTTC; J: TRBJ2-1; V: TRBV4-1; length: 13; D: -; size: many
CDR3: CASSGGTAVEQYF; DNA: TGTGCCAGCAGTGGCGGGACAGCGGTGGAGCAGTACTTC; J: TRBJ2-7; V: TRBV6-1; length: 13; D: -; size: many
CDR3: CASRTGTYTDTQYF; DNA: TGTGCCAGCAGAACCGGGACCTACACAGATACGCAGTATTTT; J: TRBJ2-3; V: TRBV12-3/TRBV12-4; length: 14; D: -; size: many
CDR3: CASSRAAGTGWLETQYF; DNA: TGTGCCAGCAGCCGAGCCGCCGGGACGGGCTGGTTGGAGACCCAGTACTTC; J: TRBJ2-5; V: TRBV7-2; length: 17; D: -; size: many
CDR3: CATSDPRGGTDTQYF; DNA: TGTGCCACCAGTGACCCCCGGGGGGGCACAGATACGCAGTATTTT; J: TRBJ2-3; V: TRBV24-1; length: 15; D: TRBD2; size: many
CDR3: CAVPGDSAYNEQFF; DNA: TGTGCCGTCCCCGGGGACAGTGCATACAATGAGCAGTTCTTC; J: TRBJ2-1; V: TRBV7-9; length: 14; D: TRBD1; size: many
CDR3: CSATRIPGHKNSFYGYTF; DNA: TGCAGTGCAACACGGATACCGGGACACAAAAATTCGTTCTATGGCTACACCTTC; J: TRBJ1-2; V: TRBV20-1; length: 18; D: -; size: many
CDR3: CASSQEALVGGYNEQFF; DNA: TGCGCCAGCAGCCAAGAGGCCCTAGTGGGAGGGTACAATGAGCAGTTCTTC; J: TRBJ2-1; V: TRBV4-1; length: 17; D: TRBD2; size: -
CDR3: CASSQDAGANTGELFF; DNA: TGCGCCAGCAGCCAAGATGCGGGAGCGAACACCGGGGAGCTGTTTTTT; J: TRBJ2-2; V: TRBV4-3; length: 16; D: TRBD2; size: -
CDR3: CSAPLAGGPRTYEQYF; DNA: TGCAGTGCCCCCCTAGCGGGAGGGCCCCGGACCTACGAGCAGTACTTC; J: TRBJ2-7; V: TRBV20-1; length: 16; D: TRBD2; size: many
CDR3: CSARDGREYEQYF; DNA: TGCAGTGCTAGAGATGGTAGGGAATACGAGCAGTACTTC; J: TRBJ2-7; V: TRBV20-1; length: 13; D: -; size: many
CDR3: CASNHQPMNTEAFF; DNA: TGTGCCAGCAACCATCAGCCCATGAACACTGAAGCTTTCTTT; J: TRBJ1-1; V: TRBV6-1; length: 14; D: -; size: -
CDR3: CASSQSGLTGELFF; DNA: TGCGCCAGCAGCCAGTCAGGGTTAACCGGGGAGCTGTTTTTT; J: TRBJ2-2; V: TRBV4-1; length: 14; D: -; size: many
CDR3: CASSPGLDRYEQYF; DNA: TGTGCCAGCAGCCCCGGACTAGACAGGTACGAGCAGTACTTC; J: TRBJ2-7; V: TRBV9; length: 14; D: -; size: many
CDR3: CASGTTASEAFF; DNA: TGTGCCAGCGGTACGACAGCCAGTGAAGCTTTCTTT; J: TRBJ1-1; V: TRBV9; length: 12; D: -; size: -
CDR3: CASTPGGHGDEQYF; DNA: TGTGCCAGCACCCCGGGCGGCCACGGGGACGAGCAGTACTTC; J: TRBJ2-7; V: TRBV28; length: 14; D: -; size: many
CDR3: CASSQEAPWDYGYTF; DNA: TGTGCCAGCAGCCAAGAAGCCCCGTGGGACTATGGCTACACCTTC; J: TRBJ1-2; V: TRBV4-2; length: 15; D: -; size: many
CDR3: CSVGGRTSGFTDTQYF; DNA: TGCAGCGTTGGCGGGCGGACTAGCGGGTTCACAGATACGCAGTATTTT; J: TRBJ2-3; V: TRBV29-1; length: 16; D: TRBD2; size: -
CDR3: CASSLDGQIDGYTF; DNA: TGTGCCAGCAGCTTGGACGGACAGATTGATGGCTACACCTTC; J: TRBJ1-2; V: TRBV5-8; length: 14; D: -; size: many
CDR3: CAWSVIGSNTDTQYF; DNA: TGTGCCTGGAGTGTAATCGGGAGCAACACAGATACGCAGTATTTT; J: TRBJ2-3; V: TRBV30; length: 15; D: -; size: few
CDR3: CASSLAGTAISGEQFF; DNA: TGTGCCAGCAGCTTAGCCGGGACAGCCATCTCGGGTGAGCAGTTCTTC; J: TRBJ2-1; V: TRBV7-9; length: 16; D: TRBD1; size: many
CDR3: CAISDPNVGTGTLTEAFF; DNA: TGTGCCATCAGTGACCCAAATGTAGGGACAGGGACGTTGACTGAAGCTTTCTTT; J: TRBJ1-1; V: TRBV10-3; length: 18; D: TRBD1; size: -
CDR3: CASRRTVKETQYF; DNA: TGTGCCAGCAGACGGACAGTTAAAGAGACCCAGTACTTC; J: TRBJ2-5; V: TRBV6-6; length: 13; D: -; size: -
CDR3: CSAPGGGYGYTF; DNA: TGCAGTGCGCCGGGCGGGGGATATGGCTACACCTTC; J: TRBJ1-2; V: TRBV20-1; length: 12; D: -; size: many
CDR3: CASSRGQGFSAEAFF; DNA: TGTGCCAGCAGCCGAGGACAGGGGTTCAGCGCTGAAGCTTTCTTT; J: TRBJ1-1; V: TRBV7-9; length: 15; D: TRBD1; size: -
CDR3: CATTLTGGAGETQYF; DNA: TGTGCCACCACCTTGACAGGGGGCGCGGGAGAGACCCAGTACTTC; J: TRBJ2-5; V: TRBV24-1; length: 15; D: TRBD1; size: many
CDR3: CASSPRAGGNYGYTF; DNA: TGCGCCAGCAGCCCTAGGGCGGGAGGGAACTATGGCTACACCTTC; J: TRBJ1-2; V: TRBV4-1; length: 15; D: -; size: many
CDR3: CSAREDRGYSPLHF; DNA: TGCAGTGCTCGAGAGGACAGGGGTTATTCACCCCTCCACTTT; J: TRBJ1-6; V: TRBV20-1; length: 14; D: TRBD1; size: medium-sized
CDR3: CASSPTGREQYF; DNA: TGTGCCAGCAGCCCTACAGGTCGCGAGCAGTACTTC; J: TRBJ2-7; V: TRBV6-6; length: 12; D: -; size: many
CDR3: CSARRQNYGYTF; DNA: TGCAGTGCTAGAAGGCAGAACTATGGCTACACCTTC; J: TRBJ1-2; V: TRBV20-1; length: 12; D: -; size: many
CDR3: CASSPFAGGQYTQYF; DNA: TGTGCCAGTAGTCCATTTGCGGGAGGGCAATATACGCAGTATTTT; J: TRBJ2-3; V: TRBV19; length: 15; D: TRBD2; size: -
CDR3: CASSQFDFGGYTF; DNA: TGTGCCAGCAGCCAATTCGACTTCGGGGGCTACACCTTC; J: TRBJ1-2; V: TRBV3-1; length: 13; D: -; size: few
CDR3: CASSEQGDYGYTF; DNA: TGTGCCAGCAGTGAACAGGGGGACTATGGCTACACCTTC; J: TRBJ1-2; V: TRBV6-1; length: 13; D: TRBD1; size: many
CDR3: CASSLAYGTETQYF; DNA: TGTGCCAGCAGCTTAGCCTATGGAACGGAGACCCAGTACTTC; J: TRBJ2-5; V: TRBV11-2; length: 14; D: -; size: -
CDR3: CASSRGTGKIYGYTF; DNA: TGTGCCAGCAGCCGAGGGACAGGGAAAATTTATGGCTACACCTTC; J: TRBJ1-2; V: TRBV6-5; length: 15; D: TRBD1; size: medium-sized
CDR3: CASRKGQESYNEQFF; DNA: TGTGCCAGCAGAAAAGGACAAGAATCCTACAATGAGCAGTTCTTC; J: TRBJ2-1; V: TRBV6-5; length: 15; D: -; size: many
CDR3: CASSLTGYYGYTF; DNA: TGTGCCAGCAGCTTAACAGGGTACTATGGCTACACCTTC; J: TRBJ1-2; V: TRBV7-3; length: 13; D: -; size: many
CDR3: CSVGQQNTGELFF; DNA: TGCAGCGTTGGGCAGCAGAACACCGGGGAGCTGTTTTTT; J: TRBJ2-2; V: TRBV29-1; length: 13; D: -; size: many
CDR3: CASSLPGQGGDTQYF; DNA: TGTGCCAGCAGTCTCCCGGGACAGGGAGGAGATACGCAGTATTTT; J: TRBJ2-3; V: TRBV2; length: 15; D: TRBD1; size: many
CDR3: CSAWDRGANYGYTF; DNA: TGCAGTGCATGGGACAGGGGAGCGAACTATGGCTACACCTTC; J: TRBJ1-2; V: TRBV20-1; length: 14; D: TRBD1; size: many